The sequence of this TCR beta chain was determined in a study of blood T cell repertoires in COVID-19. Study background: The United States, Italy and Spain supplied acute and convalescent COVID-19 samples. From T cells, B-cell-depleted T cells, or PBMCs came the material, which was cDNA or gDNA.

In the original processing: Amplification from reference gene primers served as the basis for estimated nucleated cell counts. Profiled with immunoSEQ multiplex PCR; TCRdb holds only in-frame clones, not every one. D and trimming were read from the DNA, whereas the V and J calls and clone size are those reported in that table. In the table there are 90,000 to 100,000 clones, 90% of which are singletons. Germline values: CDR1 SGHNT, CDR2 YYREEE (reference sequence). After removal of 2 bases from V and 2 bases from J, the junction contained 5 bases not matched to a gene. This CDR3 is built from 15 residues.

The clonotype comes from a man over 45 with acute or convalescent COVID-19. This chain joins TRBV5-4 and TRBJ2-3; TRBD2 agrees at 7 bases. The sequenced sample consisted of peripheral blood. As DNA, the CDR3 is TGTGCCAGCAGCTTACGGCGGGAGTACACAGATACGCAGTATTTT. Protein sequence: CASSLRREYTDTQYF.